This T cell receptor beta chain is drawn from a study of cytomegalovirus exposure and HLA in healthy donors. This clone has a handful of counts. 60 Vbeta and 13 Jbeta primers were used in PCR. Data came from immunoSEQ multiplex PCR; TCRdb stores just in-frame clones and leaves some out. The sample has about 200,000 clones, around 82% seen once. CDR1 is SGHRS, CDR2 YFSETQ, per germline. The CDR3 loop spans 15 amino acids. V was pared by 1 base and J by 0 bases, with 1 base of the junction left unmatched. Input material: PBMCs. This sequence originates from a woman in her twenties or thirties in good health and CMV-seronegative. The chain recombines TRBV5-1 with TRBJ2-1; 7 nucleotides align to TRBD2. The DNA for the CDR3 is TGCGCCAGCAGCTTGAGCGGGAACTCCTACAATGAGCAGTTCTTC. This encodes CASSLSGNSYNEQFF. Drawing the rest from reference TRBV5-1 and TRBJ2-1, the complete variable domain is KAGVTQTPRYLIKTRGQQVTLSCSPISGHRSVSWYQQTPGQGLQFLFEYFSETQRNKGNFPGRFSGRQFSNSRSEMNVSTLELGDSALYLCASSLSGNSYNEQFFGPGTRLTVL.